This entry describes one TCR beta chain. Its antigen is currently unknown. Repertoires were generated with immunoSEQ multiplex PCR, while TCRdb's copy carries only in-frame clones and drops some. There are about 59,000 clones in the sample; roughly nine tenths occur only once, and just under 20% lies in the top ten. This record comes from a study of T cells in localized non-small cell lung cancer. This CDR3 spans 15 amino acids. Germline assignment: CDR1 LNHDA and CDR2 SQIVND (reference sequence). V shed 5 bases, J shed 9 bases, and the junction held 9 bases outside the gene matches. Points from the study as a whole: An association was observed between higher blood T cell density and longer overall survival. Sequencing was restricted to one tumor region; therefore, heterogeneity remains possible.

Source: peripheral blood, taken before any cancer treatment. The chain uses TRBV19 and TRBJ2-1; 11 nucleotides match TRBD2. The sequence was obtained from a man between 40 and 69 years old with stage I lung adenocarcinoma. CDR3 region: CASSSVAGGPGEQFF. In DNA form, the CDR3 reads TGTGCCAGTAGTTCCGTAGCGGGAGGGCCGGGTGAGCAGTTCTTC.